This entry lists 29 T cell receptor beta chains sequenced from one sample in a study of Graves' ophthalmopathy and Graves' hyperthyroidism. CDR3 regions of TCR beta were amplified from RNA transcripts. An opening RT-PCR round employed HTBI primers and preceded a second-round multiplex PCR. TCRdb independently ran MiXCR on the multiplex PCR reads; one entry per CDR3 protein. Counted here are about 740,000 distinct CDR3 sequences, approximately 40% occurring once; the ten biggest clones make up 44%. Sequenced material: peripheral blood. The receptor set was obtained from an adult man with Graves' ophthalmopathy.

This clonotype was seen many times. The V and J genes are TRBV7-9 and TRBJ1-2; D remains ambiguous. Trimming removed 5 bases at V and 4 bases at J, with 11 bases between. There are 13 residues in the CDR3. CDR1 is SEHNR, CDR2 FQNEAQ, per germline (reference sequence). Here the CDR3 reads CASSPGPSYGYTF. In DNA, the CDR3 is TGTGCCAGCAGCCCGGGCCCTAGCTATGGCTACACCTTC.

The chain is built from TRBV5-1 and TRBJ1-5; D possibly corresponds to TRBD1 (6 bases). This CDR3 has 14 residues. Germline CDR1 and CDR2: SGHRS and YFSETQ. Deletions cut 3 bases from V and 3 bases from J, with 10 bases between. CDR3 in DNA: TGCGCCAGCAGCTCCGGACAGCCCAATCAGCCCCAGCATTTT. It translates to CASSSGQPNQPQHF.

The rearrangement uses TRBV2 and TRBJ1-4; D uncertain. Trimming cost V 2 bases and J 5 bases, with 9 bases left between them. The CDR3 extends over 14 amino acids. Germline lookup yields CDR1 SNHLY and CDR2 FYNNEI. Here the CDR3 reads CASSETGLNEKLFF. Here the CDR3 DNA reads TGTGCCAGCAGTGAAACGGGCTTGAATGAAAAACTGTTTTTT. Full variable domain (outside the CDR3, taken from reference TRBV2 and TRBJ1-4): EPEVTQTPSHQVTQMGQEVILRCVPISNHLYFYWYRQILGQKVEFLVSFYNNEISEKSEIFDDQFSVERPDGSNFTLKIRSTKLEDSAMYFCASSETGLNEKLFFGSGTQLSVL.

The chain combines TRBV5-5 with TRBJ2-5, with 8 bases identical to TRBD1. Germline lookup yields CDR1 SGHKS and CDR2 YYEKEE (reference sequence). The CDR3 covers 15 residues. The V segment lost 4 bases and the J segment 5 bases; nucleotides outside the gene matches: 10. CDR3 region: CASSPWTGILETQYF. The CDR3 nucleotides read TGTGCCAGCAGCCCCTGGACAGGGATCTTGGAGACCCAGTACTTC.

V is TRBV28 and J is TRBJ2-2; D gene ambiguous. The germline gives CDR1 MDHEN, CDR2 SYDVKM. The CDR3 length is 12 residues. The germline V and J ends were trimmed by 7 bases and 5 bases, with 8 bases remaining between them. CDR3 sequence (DNA): TGTGCCAGCATGGTCGGTACCGGGGAGCTGTTTTTT. It yields the protein CASMVGTGELFF.

J is TRBJ2-7 and V is TRBV5-4; D remains ambiguous. The CDR3 length is 12 residues. The germline V gene has CDR1 SGHNT and CDR2 YYREEE (reference sequence). Trimming took off 6 bases at V and 7 bases at J, with 14 bases between the two ends. The CDR3 nucleotides are TGTGCCAGCATCTCTGCGGCGAAGGAGCAGTACTTC. Its translation: CASISAAKEQYF.

This clonotype has just a few counts. The genes are TRBV7-9 and TRBJ1-1; D remains ambiguous. Germline CDR1 and CDR2: SEHNR and FQNEAQ (reference sequence). The CDR3 has 15 residues. V dropped 4 bases and J dropped 1 base, with 13 bases sitting between them. The CDR3 loop reads CASSSRGLENTEAFF. The DNA for the CDR3 is TGTGCCAGCAGCTCCCGCGGGTTGGAGAACACTGAAGCTTTCTTT. The whole variable domain, remainder taken from reference TRBV7-9 and TRBJ1-1, is DTGVSQNPRHKITKRGQNVTFRCDPISEHNRLYWYRQTLGQGPEFLTYFQNEAQLEKSRLLSDRFSAERPKGSFSTLEIQRTEQGDSAMYLCASSSRGLENTEAFFGQGTRLTVV.

The rearrangement uses TRBV3-1 and TRBJ2-5, with 11 bases aligning to TRBD2. The CDR3 runs 16 residues. The V gene end was trimmed by 1 base and the J gene end by 5 bases; junction bases not matched to a gene: 6. The V gene's germline CDR1 is LGHDT and CDR2 YNNKEL (reference sequence). The chain's CDR3 is CASSQGRLAGQETQYF. In DNA form, the CDR3 reads TGTGCCAGCAGCCAAGGTCGACTAGCGGGGCAGGAGACCCAGTACTTC.

This clonotype has a single count. The junction differs from germline at one of its ends, possibly a read error. The gene calls are TRBV7-2 and TRBJ2-7, with D possibly TRBD1 on 6 matching bases. This CDR3 has 17 residues. Germline CDR1 reads SGHTA; CDR2 reads FQGNSA. In DNA, the CDR3 is TGCGCCAGCAGCCAAGATTGGGGGAACAGGGACCCCTACGAGCAGTACTTC. It specifies CASSQDWGNRDPYEQYF.

The chain links TRBV11-2 to TRBJ1-1; no firm D call. Trimming removed 11 bases from V and 3 bases from J, with 19 bases in between. Germline assignment: CDR1 SGHAT and CDR2 FQNNGV. The CDR3 loop spans 14 amino acids. Here the CDR3 reads CAWKPTSEDTEAFF. In DNA form, the CDR3 reads TGTGCCTGGAAGCCCACTTCGGAGGACACTGAAGCTTTCTTT.

The V call is TRBV29-1, the J call TRBJ2-3; 11 nucleotides agree with TRBD1. Germline loops: CDR1 SQVTM, CDR2 ANQGSEA. V was pared by 4 bases and J by 6 bases, with 6 bases of the junction left unmatched. The CDR3 length is 14 residues. The CDR3 protein is CSVAGQGGHDTQYF. CDR3 DNA sequence: TGCAGCGTTGCGGGACAGGGGGGACATGATACGCAGTATTTT.

The rearrangement links TRBV5-1 to TRBJ2-6; TRBD1 matches at 10 bases. The CDR3 contains 19 residues. J gave up 0 bases and V 2 bases, and 8 bases lay outside the gene matches. Germline lookup yields CDR1 SGHRS and CDR2 YFSETQ. Here the CDR3 reads CASSFRSDRGISGANVLTF. In nucleotides, the CDR3 is TGCGCCAGCAGCTTTCGGTCGGACAGGGGGATCTCTGGGGCCAACGTCCTGACTTTC.

Only a few counts were recorded for this clonotype. The V call is TRBV9, the J call TRBJ2-5, with a tentative D call TRBD2 (5 bases). Germline CDR1 SGDLS, CDR2 YYNGEE. Trimming shortened V by 4 bases and J by 5 bases, and 12 bases separated the two germline ends. The CDR3 sequence is 13 residues long. The CDR3 spells CASSQSSGETQYF. DNA of the CDR3: TGTGCCAGCAGCCAATCTTCGGGGGAGACCCAGTACTTC.

This clonotype was found a few times. V gene TRBV19 combines with J gene TRBJ1-1; D gene unclear. The germline V gene has CDR1 LNHDA and CDR2 SQIVND (reference sequence). V shed 3 bases and J shed 8 bases, with 13 bases lying between them. The CDR3 loop spans 13 amino acids. The CDR3 DNA sequence: TGTGCCAGTAGTATGGGAGCTAACGAGGAAGCTTTCTTT. As protein: CASSMGANEEAFF.

In this sample, this clonotype turned up many times. This chain joins TRBV24-1 and TRBJ2-7, with D uncertain. This CDR3 region has 13 residues. Germline V gene sequence: CDR1 KGHDR, CDR2 SFDVKD. V was shortened by 4 bases and J by 6 bases, with 12 bases between the two germline ends. CDR3 amino acids: CATSETAMREQYF. CDR3 sequence (DNA): TGTGCCACCAGTGAAACCGCCATGCGCGAGCAGTACTTC.

This clonotype occurred many times. CDR3 DNA: TGCAGTGCTAGGTCTGCGTCGGGGCTTGGTGAAAAACTGTTTTTT. Translated, it gives CSARSASGLGEKLFF. The rearrangement joins TRBV20-1 to TRBJ1-4; maybe TRBD1 (5 bases). Germline V gives CDR1 DFQATT, CDR2 SNEGSKA (reference sequence). V dropped 3 bases and J dropped 7 bases, with 18 bases sitting between them. The CDR3 contains 15 residues.

This clonotype was observed a handful of times. The chain combines TRBV6-6 with TRBJ1-2; D ambiguous. Germline V gene data show CDR1 as MNHNY and CDR2 as SVGAGI (reference sequence). This CDR3 spans 15 amino acids. Between the trimmed V and J ends, which lost 7 bases and 8 bases, there was a span of 23 bases. The CDR3 loop is CASTPTSWGGFGYTF. The DNA for the CDR3 is TGTGCCAGCACCCCGACGTCGTGGGGAGGATTCGGCTACACCTTC.

A note on this clonotype: One end of the junction does not line up with germline, which may come from a read error. The J gene is TRBJ2-7, the V gene TRBV10-3, with 10 bases that match TRBD1. CDR1 is ENHRY and CDR2 is SYGVKD in the germline V gene. The CDR3 sequence is 15 residues long. CDR3 sequence reads: CASSYGTGAPYEQYF. The CDR3 DNA reads TGTGCCAGCAGTTACGGGACAGGGGCCCCCTACGAGCAGTACTTC.

This clonotype has ten or more counts. V usage is TRBV19 and J usage is TRBJ1-5; D remains unclear. V lost 6 bases to trimming and J lost 3 bases, with 12 bases between them. The germline V gene has CDR1 LNHDA and CDR2 SQIVND (reference sequence). This CDR3 spans 14 amino acids. The CDR3 sequence: CASSHGRPNQPQHF. CDR3 DNA: TGTGCCAGTAGCCACGGGAGGCCCAATCAGCCCCAGCATTTT.

This clonotype appeared many times. V and J are TRBV9 and TRBJ1-3; D is unresolved. Trimming shortened V by 3 bases and J by 0 bases, and 13 bases separated the two germline ends. The CDR3 has 16 residues. Germline assignment: CDR1 SGDLS and CDR2 YYNGEE. The CDR3 is CASSDEGTLSGNTIYF. CDR3 DNA sequence: TGTGCCAGCAGCGATGAAGGCACCCTCTCTGGAAACACCATATATTTT.

This clonotype was counted at least ten times. V and J are TRBV10-3 and TRBJ1-1, with unresolved D. There are 13 residues in the CDR3. CDR1 is ENHRY, CDR2 SYGVKD, per germline. The CDR3 bases are TGTGCTTCTAGTAGGAGGGAGGACACTGAAGCTTTCTTT. Its translation is CASSRREDTEAFF.

The chain joins TRBV7-9 to TRBJ2-2, with unresolved D. The CDR3 contains 13 residues. Per germline, CDR1 SEHNR and CDR2 FQNEAQ (reference sequence). V gave up 3 bases and J gave up 8 bases, with 10 bases separating them. The CDR3 spells CASSFFTAGELFF. As DNA, the CDR3 is TGTGCCAGCAGCTTCTTCACGGCTGGGGAGCTGTTTTTT.

This clonotype was seen just once. This chain connects TRBV20-1 to TRBJ2-5; D unresolved. The germline CDR1 and CDR2 sequences are DFQATT and SNEGSKA (reference sequence). Trimming took 3 bases from V and 7 from J, leaving 9 bases between them. The CDR3 covers 11 residues. The CDR3 is CSASASGTQYF. CDR3 nucleotide sequence: TGCAGTGCTAGCGCGTCTGGGACCCAGTACTTC.

This clonotype appeared many times. This chain connects TRBV12-3 or TRBV12-4 to TRBJ1-3; D is perhaps TRBD1 (5 bases). Trimming pared 8 bases from V and 0 bases from J, leaving 11 bases between. The CDR3 length is 14 residues. CDR3 sequence: CASGGTDSGNTIYF. The CDR3 DNA reads as TGTGCCAGCGGGGGGACGGACTCTGGAAACACCATATATTTT.

This clonotype has just a few counts. V gene TRBV19 combines with J gene TRBJ1-3; unclear D gene. The germline V and J ends were trimmed by 5 bases and 4 bases, with 18 bases remaining between them. There are 16 residues in the CDR3. CDR1 LNHDA and CDR2 SQIVND come from the germline V gene (reference sequence). Here the CDR3 DNA reads TGTGCCAGTAGTCCCGAAAGGGCTGGGTTCGGAAACACCATATATTTT. Translating gives CASSPERAGFGNTIYF.

The chain links TRBV14 to TRBJ1-1; 7 bases line up with TRBD1. Trimming took 1 base from V and 1 from J; bases not matched to a gene: 6. This CDR3 is built from 16 residues. Germline V lookup: CDR1 SGHDN, CDR2 FVKESK. CDR3 sequence reads: CASSQGRGGQNTEAFF. The CDR3 region has the DNA TGTGCCAGCAGCCAAGGCCGAGGGGGCCAGAACACTGAAGCTTTCTTT.

The J gene is TRBJ1-6, the V gene TRBV25-1; 7 bases are a match to TRBD1. CDR3 length: 15 residues. Per germline, CDR1 MGHDK and CDR2 SYGVNS. V trimming: 4 bases; J trimming: 8 bases; junction bases outside the gene matches: 8. CDR3 loop: CASSARDSSDSPLHF. DNA for the CDR3: TGTGCCAGCAGTGCACGGGACAGCTCCGATTCACCCCTCCACTTT.

This clonotype was seen many times. The rearrangement links TRBV7-2 to TRBJ2-7; 7 positions match TRBD1. With 5 bases clipped from V and 5 bases from J, the junction kept 12 bases outside the gene matches. Germline loops: CDR1 SGHTA, CDR2 FQGNSA. This CDR3 spans 15 amino acids. CDR3 sequence (DNA): TGTGCCAGCAGCGACCCAAGAGGGGGCGCGGACGAGCAGTACTTC. This sequence encodes CASSDPRGGADEQYF.

This clonotype was seen many times. V gene TRBV29-1 combines with J gene TRBJ2-7; D possibly corresponds to TRBD2 (5 bases). This CDR3 comprises 12 residues. V was cut by 1 base and J by 2 bases, with 6 bases left in between. Germline assignment: CDR1 SQVTM and CDR2 ANQGSEA. CDR3 nucleotide sequence: TGCAGCGTTGAAGCCGGGACCTACGAGCAGTACTTC. Residues: CSVEAGTYEQYF.